The entry below describes one T cell receptor (beta chain). Its antigen is unidentified. The treatment: oral pan-JAK inhibitor, 5-10 mg twice daily. These data come from a study of CD8+ T cells in alopecia areata. Study results and limitations: Tissue-resident alphabeta T cells belonging to normal skin likewise get sequenced within scalp specimens. In scalp, tofacitinib significantly decreased clonality and expanded CD8+ clones among the top 100. With one nonresponder, baseline CD8+ expansion's link to response remains uncertain.

Reverse transcription of extracted RNA yielded cDNA, which provided the sequencing template. TCRdb keeps only in-frame clones here, not all; method: immunoSEQ multiplex PCR. The table lists around 190,000 clones, 50% to 75% of them singletons, with around 4.3% in the top ten. Germline V CDR1 and CDR2: MNHEY, SMNVEV (reference sequence). This CDR3 region has 17 residues. V was shortened by 5 bases and J by 4 bases, with 20 bases between the two germline ends. This specimen was CD4+ T cells sorted from blood, taken at week 4, from a patient treated with tofacitinib. This TCR was sampled from a human donor with alopecia areata. The chain links TRBV27 to TRBJ2-2; weak D call: TRBD1 (7 bases). CDR3 sequence (DNA): TGTGCCAGCAGTCCCTACATACAGGGGAGGCGCACCGGGGAGCTGTTTTTT. Translating it yields CASSPYIQGRRTGELFF.